This TCR beta chain derives from a study of shared clonotypes between healthy human individuals. General study points: The represented genetic and exposure-history diversity was limited by the small number of donors. Among non-shared clonotypes, generation probabilities were lower than among those shared by all four donors.

Comments on this clone: Its target is unknown. Within the sample, other DNA sequences also encode this same CDR3.

Selected positively for CCR7 and CD45RO-negative, naive CD8 cells excluded terminally differentiated effector memory CD45RA+ cells. The assay ran at deep level. Libraries were prepared by immunoSEQ multiplex PCR; TCRdb keeps only in-frame clonotypes and omits some of them. The sample includes some 2.1 million clones, approximately 94% seen only once; the top ten take 0.9% to 1.3%. Looked up from germline, CDR1 is SEHNR and CDR2 is FQNEAQ (reference sequence). CDR3 length: 12 amino acids. Deletions cut 3 bases from V and 4 bases from J, with 1 base between. The chain links TRBV7-9 to TRBJ2-6; no definite D call. The sample was naive CD8+ T cells sorted from blood. The sequence derives from a man between 18 and 35 years old in good health. The CDR3 spells CASSLGANVLTF. CDR3 coding DNA: TGTGCCAGCAGCTTGGGGGCCAACGTCCTGACTTTC.